The 25 T cell receptor beta chains below all came from one sample that was sequenced in a study of blood T cells in healthy people across ages. A J-beta primer mix and a sample-barcoded 5' primer were used in a second PCR of about 7 to 12 cycles. TCRdb called the 5' RACE reads again in MiXCR, with one record for every CDR3 protein. Of under 1 million distinct CDR3 sequences listed, around two fifths were seen once; the top ten hold roughly 19%. Sequenced material: blood. The receptor set was obtained from a man aged 55-75 years in good health.

This clonotype was counted a few times. The rearrangement joins TRBV20-1 to TRBJ1-5; a possible D gene is TRBD1 (5 bases). The length of the CDR3 is 16 residues. The germline V gene encodes CDR1 DFQATT and CDR2 SNEGSKA (reference sequence). The V and J ends lost 3 bases and 0 bases respectively, with 15 bases between them. This CDR3 is CSARVLPDTSNQPQHF. The CDR3 bases are TGCAGTGCTAGGGTCCTACCGGACACTAGCAATCAGCCCCAGCATTTT.

The rearrangement joins TRBV10-1 to TRBJ2-1, with D uncertain. CDR3 size: 10 residues. V lost 4 bases and J 10 bases, leaving 5 bases between the germline ends. The germline V gene has CDR1 WNHNN and CDR2 SYGVQD (reference sequence). This chain's CDR3 is CASSGVEQFF. The CDR3 nucleotides are TGCGCCAGCAGTGGGGTAGAGCAGTTCTTC.

This clonotype was seen once. The chain recombines TRBV2 with TRBJ1-4, with 8 positions matching TRBD1. There are 13 residues in the CDR3. Per germline, CDR1 SNHLY and CDR2 FYNNEI. J lost 7 bases, V lost 5 bases, and 3 bases had no gene match. CDR3 residues: CASSSGGGEKLFF. The CDR3 bases are TGTGCCAGCAGTTCAGGGGGCGGTGAAAAACTGTTTTTT.

J is TRBJ2-6 and V is TRBV12-3 or TRBV12-4, with unresolved D. This CDR3 spans 17 amino acids. Deletions cut 1 base from V and 4 bases from J, with 14 bases between. CDR3 region: CASSLGWGSPGANVLTF. Written as DNA, the CDR3 is TGTGCCAGCAGTTTAGGGTGGGGATCCCCCGGGGCCAACGTCCTGACTTTC.

This clonotype was counted between two and nine times. This rearrangement joins TRBV2 to TRBJ2-7; a possible D gene is TRBD1 (6 bases). Germline assignment: CDR1 SNHLY and CDR2 FYNNEI. This CDR3 is 15 amino acids long. Trimming pared 2 bases from V and 2 bases from J, leaving 13 bases between. CDR3 amino acids: CASSETGTFAYEQYF. The CDR3 nucleotides are TGTGCCAGCAGTGAAACCGGGACATTTGCCTACGAGCAGTACTTC.

The J gene is TRBJ1-4, the V gene TRBV12-3 or TRBV12-4; D not resolved. Trimming stripped 3 bases from V and 3 bases from J, with 8 bases between. This CDR3 has 14 residues. CDR3 residues: CASSFYTPNEKLFF. In DNA form, the CDR3 reads TGTGCCAGCAGTTTTTATACACCTAATGAAAAACTGTTTTTT.

A few counts support this clonotype. This chain uses TRBV6-2 or TRBV6-3 with TRBJ1-2; TRBD1 is a possible D gene (5 bases). The CDR3 sequence is 12 residues long. Germline CDR1 and CDR2: MNHEY and SVGEGT. The V end was cut by 7 bases, the J end by 5 bases, with 11 bases between. The CDR3 spells CASMQGLYGYTF. Here the CDR3 DNA reads TGTGCCAGCATGCAGGGCTTGTATGGCTACACCTTC.

This sequence joins TRBV6-1 and TRBJ2-7; 7 bases line up with TRBD1. The CDR3 is 15 amino acids. The trim removed 7 bases at V and 2 bases at J, leaving 11 bases unmatched. The germline V gene has CDR1 MNHNS and CDR2 SASEGT. CDR3 sequence: CASIYIDRATYEQYF. CDR3 bases: TGTGCCAGCATCTACATCGACAGGGCCACCTACGAGCAGTACTTC.

In this sample, this clonotype turned up many times. The chain couples TRBV6-6 to TRBJ2-4; D unclear. From germline, CDR1 is MNHNY and CDR2 SVGAGI (reference sequence). The V end was cut by 8 bases, the J end by 8 bases, with 10 bases between. CDR3 length: 11 amino acids. In DNA, the CDR3 is TGTGCCAGCGCGACAAGGGACATTCAGTACTTC. Protein sequence: CASATRDIQYF.

J is TRBJ2-1 and V is TRBV15; D is possibly TRBD1 (5 bases). Trimming pared 2 bases from V and 0 bases from J, leaving 11 bases between. There are 16 residues in the CDR3. CDR1 and CDR2 from the germline V gene are LNHNV and YYDKDF (reference sequence). CDR3 DNA: TGTGCCACCAGCAGACCTACAGGCAGCTCCTACAATGAGCAGTTCTTC. Encoded protein: CATSRPTGSSYNEQFF. Full variable domain (remainder filled in from reference TRBV15 and TRBJ2-1): DAMVIQNPRYQVTQFGKPVTLSCSQTLNHNVMYWYQQKSSQAPKLLFHYYDKDFNNEADTPDNFQSRRPNTSFCFLDIRSPGLGDTAMYLCATSRPTGSSYNEQFFGPGTRLTVL.

This clonotype was seen only a few times. The chain recombines TRBV13 with TRBJ2-5; TRBD2 aligns across 7 bases. With V trimmed by 5 bases and J by 1 base, 7 bases remained unmatched. The germline V gene has CDR1 PRHDT and CDR2 FYEKMQ (reference sequence). The CDR3 is 15 residues long. Written as DNA, the CDR3 is TGTGCCAGCAGCCTGACTAGCCGTATCCAAGAGACCCAGTACTTC. Amino acid sequence: CASSLTSRIQETQYF.

The V and J genes are TRBV27 and TRBJ1-2, with a weak D call TRBD1 (6 bases). The CDR3 sequence is 13 residues long. Germline CDR1 reads MNHEY; CDR2 reads SMNVEV (reference sequence). V dropped 5 bases and J dropped 8 bases, with 15 bases sitting between them. CDR3 sequence: CASSVLQGRGYTF. CDR3 nucleotide sequence: TGTGCCAGCAGTGTACTACAGGGTCGCGGCTACACCTTC.

The J gene is TRBJ2-3, the V gene TRBV6-5, with 9 bases fitting TRBD1. CDR3 length: 16 residues. J was trimmed by 2 bases and V by 6 bases; bases with no gene match: 9. Looked up from germline, CDR1 is MNHEY and CDR2 is SVGAGI. Here the CDR3 reads CASRPGQGRITDTQYF. In DNA form, the CDR3 reads TGTGCCAGCAGACCCGGACAGGGGAGGATCACAGATACGCAGTATTTT.

The gene calls are TRBV6-2 or TRBV6-3 and TRBJ1-1; D ambiguous. In germline, CDR1 is MNHEY, CDR2 SVGEGT. The CDR3 covers 14 residues. V was trimmed by 11 bases and J by 0 bases, leaving 16 bases between them. As DNA, the CDR3 is TGTGCCGGCACCCGAGGCAGCATGAACACTGAAGCTTTCTTT. Its protein product is CAGTRGSMNTEAFF.

This clonotype showed up just a few times. The chain has TRBV7-2 and TRBJ2-3; TRBD2 aligns across 12 bases. Germline V gene data show CDR1 as SGHTA and CDR2 as FQGNSA. Trimming at V came to 2 bases and at J to 5 bases, leaving 5 bases not matched to a gene. This CDR3 spans 16 amino acids. In nucleotides, the CDR3 is TGTGCCAGCAGCTTAAGGCTAGCGGGGGGGTTAGATACGCAGTATTTT. Its protein is CASSLRLAGGLDTQYF.

On this clonotype: This could be a read error, since a much larger clone is one nucleotide away. The chain has TRBV5-1 and TRBJ2-7, with 7 positions matching TRBD1. V gave up 4 bases and J gave up 2 bases; unmatched junction bases: 3. The V gene's germline CDR1 is SGHRS and CDR2 YFSETQ. The CDR3 totals 13 residues. CDR3 nucleotide sequence: TGCGCCAGCAGCGTGGACAGGACCTACGAGCAGTACTTC. It codes for CASSVDRTYEQYF.

V usage is TRBV2 and J usage is TRBJ2-3, with unresolved D. Germline assignment: CDR1 SNHLY and CDR2 FYNNEI. The CDR3 runs to 15 residues. Trimming left V 2 bases short and J 0 bases short, with 9 bases between. DNA for the CDR3: TGTGCCAGCAGTGAATATGGTATAAGCACAGATACGCAGTATTTT. It yields the protein CASSEYGISTDTQYF.

The V gene is TRBV4-3, the J gene TRBJ2-1; D could derive from TRBD1 or TRBD2 (5 bases each). Judging by the DNA end, TRBJ2-7 fits better; the J call may be wrong. CDR3 length: 16 residues. Germline lookup yields CDR1 LGHNA and CDR2 YSLEER. CDR3 bases: TGCGCCAGCAGTCACCGGGGCCCAAAATCCTACAATGAGCAGTACTTC. Protein product: CASSHRGPKSYNEQYF.

The chain uses TRBV20-1 and TRBJ2-7; a possible D gene is TRBD1 (5 bases). Germline V gene lookup returns CDR1 DFQATT and CDR2 SNEGSKA (reference sequence). Trimming stripped 3 bases from V and 7 bases from J, with 19 bases between. The length of the CDR3 is 14 residues. CDR3: CSASGARYTNEQYF. Here the CDR3 DNA reads TGCAGTGCTAGTGGGGCCCGGTACACCAATGAGCAGTACTTC.

In regard to this clonotype: One end of the junction is discordant with germline, which a read error may explain. CDR3 protein: CAGSYGSYEQYF. The CDR3 DNA reads as TGTGCCGGCAGTTACGGGAGCTACGAGCAGTACTTC. The V and J genes are TRBV6-5 and TRBJ2-7, with a tentative D call TRBD2 (6 bases). This CDR3 is built from 12 residues. The germline gives CDR1 MNHEY, CDR2 SVGAGI.

This clonotype was recorded a few times. The chain recombines TRBV2 with TRBJ1-2; D gene ambiguous. Trimming removed 4 bases from V and 4 bases from J, with 10 bases in between. This CDR3 has 13 residues. CDR1 SNHLY and CDR2 FYNNEI come from the germline V gene. The chain's CDR3 is CASSGARSYGYTF. CDR3 in DNA: TGTGCCAGCAGTGGGGCAAGGTCCTATGGCTACACCTTC.

Comments on this clonotype: One end of the junction fails to match germline, which may point to a read error. The chain combines TRBV3-1 with TRBJ2-3; 7 positions agree with TRBD1. The CDR3 runs 13 residues. Germline V gives CDR1 LGHDT, CDR2 YNNKEL (reference sequence). The CDR3 reads CVSSLDRSDTQYF. The CDR3 nucleotides read TGTGTCAGCAGCCTGGACAGGTCGGATACGCAGTATTTT.

This chain joins TRBV4-3 and TRBJ2-7; unclear D gene. The germline V gene encodes CDR1 LGHNA and CDR2 YSLEER. V was trimmed by 0 bases and J by 1 base, leaving 7 bases between them. There are 14 residues in the CDR3. CDR3 sequence: CASSQDFTSYEQYF. The CDR3 nucleotides are TGCGCCAGCAGCCAAGATTTTACATCCTACGAGCAGTACTTC.

The chain employs TRBV24-1 and TRBJ2-5; TRBD1 agrees at 8 bases. From germline, CDR1 is KGHDR and CDR2 SFDVKD. After removal of 3 bases from V and 6 bases from J, the junction contained 5 bases not matched to a gene. The CDR3 loop spans 14 amino acids. As DNA, the CDR3 is TGTGCCACCAGTGATCGGACAGGGAAGAAGACCCAGTACTTC. This gives the protein CATSDRTGKKTQYF.

CDR3 DNA: TGTGCCAGCAGCGCAGGTCCACCCGGGACACCTCAAGAGACCCAGTACTTC. This codes for CASSAGPPGTPQETQYF. The rearrangement uses TRBV9 and TRBJ2-5, with D perhaps matching TRBD1 (6 bases). The V and J ends lost 3 bases and 2 bases respectively, with 20 bases between them. This CDR3 spans 17 amino acids. Germline CDR1 is SGDLS and CDR2 is YYNGEE. The complete variable domain, with remaining parts taken from reference TRBV9 and TRBJ2-5, reads DSGVTQTPKHLITATGQRVTLRCSPRSGDLSVYWYQQSLDQGLQFLIQYYNGEERAKGNILERFSAQQFPDLHSELNLSSLELGDSALYFCASSAGPPGTPQETQYFGPGTRLLVL.